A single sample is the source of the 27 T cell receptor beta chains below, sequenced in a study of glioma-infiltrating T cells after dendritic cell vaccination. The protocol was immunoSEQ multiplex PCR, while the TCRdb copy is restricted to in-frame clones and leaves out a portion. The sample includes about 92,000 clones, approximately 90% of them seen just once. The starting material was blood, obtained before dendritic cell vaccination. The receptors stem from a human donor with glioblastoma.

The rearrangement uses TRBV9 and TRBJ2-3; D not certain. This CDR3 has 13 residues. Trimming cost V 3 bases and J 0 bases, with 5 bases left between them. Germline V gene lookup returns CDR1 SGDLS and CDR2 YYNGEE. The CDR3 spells CASSAPSTDTQYF. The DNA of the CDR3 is TGTGCCAGCAGCGCCCCTAGCACAGATACGCAGTATTTT.

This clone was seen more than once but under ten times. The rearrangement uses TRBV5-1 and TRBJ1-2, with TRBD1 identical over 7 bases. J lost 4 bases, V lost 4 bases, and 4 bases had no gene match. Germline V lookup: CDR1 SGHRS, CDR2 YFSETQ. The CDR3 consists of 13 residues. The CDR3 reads CASSPGQLYGYTF. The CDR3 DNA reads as TGCGCCAGCAGCCCGGGACAGCTCTATGGCTACACCTTC.

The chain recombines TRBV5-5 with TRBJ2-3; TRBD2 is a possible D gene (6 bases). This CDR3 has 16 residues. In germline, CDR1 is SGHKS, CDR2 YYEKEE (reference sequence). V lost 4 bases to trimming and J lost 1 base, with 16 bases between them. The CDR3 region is CASSQVEGEGTDTQYF. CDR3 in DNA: TGTGCCAGCAGCCAAGTCGAAGGGGAGGGCACAGATACGCAGTATTTT.

The CDR3 sequence is CASSLGGRDTEAFF. The CDR3 nucleotides are TGTGCCAGCAGCTTAGGGGGGCGCGACACTGAAGCTTTCTTT. The chain is built from TRBV11-3 and TRBJ1-1; D might be TRBD1 (6 bases). Per the germline V gene, CDR1 is SGHNT and CDR2 is YENEEA. The V end was cut by 1 base, the J end by 3 bases, with 9 bases between. The CDR3 runs to 14 residues.

This CDR3 reads CASSFTQNNYGYTF. The CDR3 DNA reads TGTGCCAGCAGCTTCACACAGAATAACTATGGCTACACCTTC. V and J are TRBV7-9 and TRBJ1-2; D unclear. V was cut by 3 bases and J by 1 base, with 9 bases left in between. Looked up from germline, CDR1 is SEHNR and CDR2 is FQNEAQ (reference sequence). CDR3 size: 14 residues.

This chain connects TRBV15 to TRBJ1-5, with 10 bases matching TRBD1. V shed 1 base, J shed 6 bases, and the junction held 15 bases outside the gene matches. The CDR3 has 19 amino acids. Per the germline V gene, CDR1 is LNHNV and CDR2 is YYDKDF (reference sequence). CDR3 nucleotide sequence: TGTGCCACCAGCAGAGGTCCGGGACAGGGGTATTTTGAGGGTCAGCCCCAGCATTTT. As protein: CATSRGPGQGYFEGQPQHF.

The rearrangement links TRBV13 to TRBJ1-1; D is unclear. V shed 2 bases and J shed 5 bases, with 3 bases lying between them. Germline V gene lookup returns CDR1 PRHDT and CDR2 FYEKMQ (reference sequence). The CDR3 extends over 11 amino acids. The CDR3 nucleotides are TGTGCCAGCAGCTTACAGACTGAAGCTTTCTTT. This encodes CASSLQTEAFF.

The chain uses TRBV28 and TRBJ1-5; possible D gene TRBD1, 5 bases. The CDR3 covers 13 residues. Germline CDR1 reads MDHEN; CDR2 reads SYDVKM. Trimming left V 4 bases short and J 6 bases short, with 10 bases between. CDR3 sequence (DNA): TGTGCCAGCAGTTCTCTCAGGGTTCAGCCCCAGCATTTT. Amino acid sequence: CASSSLRVQPQHF.

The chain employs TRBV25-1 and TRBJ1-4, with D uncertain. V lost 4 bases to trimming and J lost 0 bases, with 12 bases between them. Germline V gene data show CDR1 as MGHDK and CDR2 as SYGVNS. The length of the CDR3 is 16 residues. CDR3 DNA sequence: TGTGCCAGCAGTGGAGGTCAGATTGCAACTAATGAAAAACTGTTTTTT. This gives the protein CASSGGQIATNEKLFF.

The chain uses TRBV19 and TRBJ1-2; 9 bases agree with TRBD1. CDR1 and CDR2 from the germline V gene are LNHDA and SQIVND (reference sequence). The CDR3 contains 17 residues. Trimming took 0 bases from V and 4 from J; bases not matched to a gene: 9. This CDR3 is CASSIDGGQGYGYGYTF. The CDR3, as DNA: TGTGCCAGTAGTATAGACGGGGGACAGGGATACGGCTATGGCTACACCTTC.

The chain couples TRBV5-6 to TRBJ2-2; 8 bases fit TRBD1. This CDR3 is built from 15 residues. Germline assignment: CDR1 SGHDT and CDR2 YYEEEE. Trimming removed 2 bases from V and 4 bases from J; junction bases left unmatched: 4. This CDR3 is CASSLWTGITGELFF. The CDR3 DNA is TGTGCCAGCAGCTTATGGACAGGGATCACCGGGGAGCTGTTTTTT.

CDR3 protein: CASSSRTGGNQPQHF. The CDR3 coding sequence is TGTGCCAGTAGTAGCCGGACAGGAGGCAATCAGCCCCAGCATTTT. The chain is built from TRBV19 and TRBJ1-5; TRBD1 matches at 7 bases. CDR3 length: 15 residues. Per the germline V gene, CDR1 is LNHDA and CDR2 is SQIVND (reference sequence). Trimming cost V 4 bases and J 2 bases; bases outside gene matches: 5.

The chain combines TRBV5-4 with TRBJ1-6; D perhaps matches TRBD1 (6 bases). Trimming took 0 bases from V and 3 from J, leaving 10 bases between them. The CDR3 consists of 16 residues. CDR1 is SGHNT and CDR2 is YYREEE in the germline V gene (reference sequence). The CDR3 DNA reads TGTGCCAGCAGCTTGGCAGGGGCAAACTATAATTCACCCCTCCACTTT. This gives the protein CASSLAGANYNSPLHF. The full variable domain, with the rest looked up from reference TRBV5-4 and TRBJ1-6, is ETGVTQSPTHLIKTRGQQVTLRCSSQSGHNTVSWYQQALGQGPQFIFQYYREEENGRGNFPPRFSGLQFPNYSSELNVNALELDDSALYLCASSLAGANYNSPLHFGNGTRLTVT.

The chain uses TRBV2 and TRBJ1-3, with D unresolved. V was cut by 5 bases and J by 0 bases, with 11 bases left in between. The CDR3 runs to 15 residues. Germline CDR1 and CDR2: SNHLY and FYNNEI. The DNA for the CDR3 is TGTGCCAGCAGTCTCCCGGGAGACTCTGGAAACACCATATATTTT. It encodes CASSLPGDSGNTIYF. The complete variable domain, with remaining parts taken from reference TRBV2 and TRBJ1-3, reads EPEVTQTPSHQVTQMGQEVILRCVPISNHLYFYWYRQILGQKVEFLVSFYNNEISEKSEIFDDQFSVERPDGSNFTLKIRSTKLEDSAMYFCASSLPGDSGNTIYFGEGSWLTVV.

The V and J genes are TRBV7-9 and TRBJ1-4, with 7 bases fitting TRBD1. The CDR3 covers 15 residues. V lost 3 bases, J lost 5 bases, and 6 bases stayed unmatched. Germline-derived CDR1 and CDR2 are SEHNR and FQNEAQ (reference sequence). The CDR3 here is CASSLTGFGNEKLFF. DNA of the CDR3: TGTGCCAGCAGCTTGACAGGGTTTGGGAATGAAAAACTGTTTTTT.

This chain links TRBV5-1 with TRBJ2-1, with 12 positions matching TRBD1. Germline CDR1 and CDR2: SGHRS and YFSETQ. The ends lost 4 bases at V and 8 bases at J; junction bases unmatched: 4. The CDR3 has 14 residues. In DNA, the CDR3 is TGCGCCAGCAGCGCGGGACAGGGGGCGTATGAGCAGTTCTTC. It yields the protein CASSAGQGAYEQFF.

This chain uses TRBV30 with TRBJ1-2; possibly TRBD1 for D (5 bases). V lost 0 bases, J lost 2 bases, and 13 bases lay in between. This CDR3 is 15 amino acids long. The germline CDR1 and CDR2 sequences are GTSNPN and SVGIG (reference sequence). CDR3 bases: TGTGCCTGGAGTGTATCCGCAGGGAAAAACTATGGCTACACCTTC. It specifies CAWSVSAGKNYGYTF.

CDR3 sequence (DNA): TGTGCCAGCAGTCTTAGCGGGGGCCTTTCGACAACCTACGAGCAGTACTTC. Its protein product is CASSLSGGLSTTYEQYF. The V call is TRBV14, the J call TRBJ2-7, with 9 bases matching TRBD2. Germline trimming cut 6 bases from V and 2 bases from J; bases unmatched to any gene: 14. Germline V lookup: CDR1 SGHDN, CDR2 FVKESK. This CDR3 is 17 amino acids long.

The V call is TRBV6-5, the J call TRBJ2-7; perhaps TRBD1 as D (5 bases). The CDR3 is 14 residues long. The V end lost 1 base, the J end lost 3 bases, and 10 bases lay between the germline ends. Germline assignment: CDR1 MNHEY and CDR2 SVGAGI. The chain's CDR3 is CASSYFQGNYEQYF. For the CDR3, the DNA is TGTGCCAGCAGTTACTTTCAGGGAAACTACGAGCAGTACTTC.

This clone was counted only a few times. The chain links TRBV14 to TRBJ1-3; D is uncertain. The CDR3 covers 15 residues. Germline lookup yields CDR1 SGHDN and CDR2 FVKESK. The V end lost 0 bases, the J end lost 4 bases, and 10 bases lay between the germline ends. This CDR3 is CASSQDGTVGNTIYF. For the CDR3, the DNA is TGTGCCAGCAGCCAAGATGGCACAGTAGGAAACACCATATATTTT.

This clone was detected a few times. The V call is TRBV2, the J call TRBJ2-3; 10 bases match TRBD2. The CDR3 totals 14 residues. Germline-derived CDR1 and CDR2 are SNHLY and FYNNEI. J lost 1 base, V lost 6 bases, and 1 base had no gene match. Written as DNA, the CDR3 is TGTGCCAGCAGGGGGACTAGCGGCACAGATACGCAGTATTTT. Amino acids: CASRGTSGTDTQYF.

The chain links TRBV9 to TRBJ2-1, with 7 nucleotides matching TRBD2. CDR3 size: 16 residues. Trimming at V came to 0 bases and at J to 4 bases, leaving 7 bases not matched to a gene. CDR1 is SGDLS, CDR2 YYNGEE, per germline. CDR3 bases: TGTGCCAGCAGCGTAGGCGGGGGAGCTGGTTACAATGAGCAGTTCTTC. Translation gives CASSVGGGAGYNEQFF. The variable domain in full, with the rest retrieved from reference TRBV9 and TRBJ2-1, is DSGVTQTPKHLITATGQRVTLRCSPRSGDLSVYWYQQSLDQGLQFLIQYYNGEERAKGNILERFSAQQFPDLHSELNLSSLELGDSALYFCASSVGGGAGYNEQFFGPGTRLTVL.

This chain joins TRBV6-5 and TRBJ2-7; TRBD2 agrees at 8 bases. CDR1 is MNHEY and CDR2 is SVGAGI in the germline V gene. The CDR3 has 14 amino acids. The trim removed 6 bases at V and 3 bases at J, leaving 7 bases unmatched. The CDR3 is CASSKAGVSYEQYF. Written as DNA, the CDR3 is TGTGCCAGCAGCAAAGCGGGAGTCAGCTACGAGCAGTACTTC.

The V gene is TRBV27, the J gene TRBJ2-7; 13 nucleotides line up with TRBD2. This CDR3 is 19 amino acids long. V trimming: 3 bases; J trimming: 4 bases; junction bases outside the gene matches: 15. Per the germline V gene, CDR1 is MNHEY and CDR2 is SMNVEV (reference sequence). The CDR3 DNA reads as TGTGCCAGCAGTTTTACTAAGCGGACTAGCGGGAGTACGGGGTACGAGCAGTACTTC. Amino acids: CASSFTKRTSGSTGYEQYF.

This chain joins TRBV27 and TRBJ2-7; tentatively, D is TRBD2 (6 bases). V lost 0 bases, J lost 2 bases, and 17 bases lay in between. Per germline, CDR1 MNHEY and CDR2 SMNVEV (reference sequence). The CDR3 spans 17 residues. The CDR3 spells CASSLSEGVEATYEQYF. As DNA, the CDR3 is TGTGCCAGCAGTTTATCGGAGGGAGTTGAGGCTACCTACGAGCAGTACTTC.

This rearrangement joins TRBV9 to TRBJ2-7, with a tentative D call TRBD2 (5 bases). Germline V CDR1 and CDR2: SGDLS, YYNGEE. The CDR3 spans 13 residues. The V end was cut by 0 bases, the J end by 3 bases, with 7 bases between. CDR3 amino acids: CASSVGGHYEQYF. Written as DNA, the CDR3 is TGTGCCAGCAGCGTAGGAGGGCACTACGAGCAGTACTTC. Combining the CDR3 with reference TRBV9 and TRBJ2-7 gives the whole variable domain DSGVTQTPKHLITATGQRVTLRCSPRSGDLSVYWYQQSLDQGLQFLIQYYNGEERAKGNILERFSAQQFPDLHSELNLSSLELGDSALYFCASSVGGHYEQYFGPGTRLTVT.

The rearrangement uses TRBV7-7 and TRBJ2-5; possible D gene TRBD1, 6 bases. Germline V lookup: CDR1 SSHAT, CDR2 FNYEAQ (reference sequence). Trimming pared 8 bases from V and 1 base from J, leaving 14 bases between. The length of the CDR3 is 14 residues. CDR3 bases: TGTGCCAGCTCCGCAGCACAGGGCCAAGAGACCCAGTACTTC. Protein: CASSAAQGQETQYF.